This record covers a single TCR beta chain. The data are from a study of control samples from healthy donors and cancer patients. Profiling relied on immunoSEQ multiplex PCR, and the TCRdb table lists in-frame clones only, not all of them. The table records under 60,000 clones, 94% of them present only once. This TCR was recovered from a man aged 25 to 40 in good health. Source material: blood.

The CDR3 nucleotides read TGTGCCTGGAGTTTTTCAGATGGCTACACCTTC. The encoded protein is CAWSFSDGYTF. V gene TRBV30 combines with J gene TRBJ1-2; D gene ambiguous. There are 11 residues in the CDR3. From germline, CDR1 is GTSNPN and CDR2 SVGIG (reference sequence). V was clipped by 2 bases and J by 6 bases, with 7 bases between them.